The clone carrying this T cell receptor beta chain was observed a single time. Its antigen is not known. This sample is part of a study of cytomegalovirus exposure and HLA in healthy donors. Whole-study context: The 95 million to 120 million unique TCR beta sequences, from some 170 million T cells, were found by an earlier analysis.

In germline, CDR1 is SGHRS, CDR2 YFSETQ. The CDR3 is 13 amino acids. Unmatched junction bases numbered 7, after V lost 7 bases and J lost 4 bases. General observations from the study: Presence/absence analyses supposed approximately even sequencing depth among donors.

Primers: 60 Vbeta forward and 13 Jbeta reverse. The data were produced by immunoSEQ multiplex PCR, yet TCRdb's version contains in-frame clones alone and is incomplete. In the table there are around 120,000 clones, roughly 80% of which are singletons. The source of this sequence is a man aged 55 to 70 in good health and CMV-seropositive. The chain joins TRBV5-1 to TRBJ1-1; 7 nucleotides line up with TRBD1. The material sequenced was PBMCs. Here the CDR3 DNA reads TGCGCCAGCCGCACAGGGGCGGGCACTGAAGCTTTCTTT. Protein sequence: CASRTGAGTEAFF.